This T cell receptor beta chain stems from a study of cytomegalovirus exposure and HLA in healthy donors. Whole-study results and caveats: An observed cluster of highly shared sequence variants was recorded as a likely sequencing artifact. Further analysis was carried out later, and it showed several of the most significant clusters appearing linked to common viral pathogens.

In the case of this clone: Its antigen is not known.

The PCR ran on 60 Vbeta and 13 Jbeta primers. Produced via immunoSEQ multiplex PCR; TCRdb's table is partial and in-frame only. The sample consists of approximately 170,000 clones, around 80% of them appearing once. The ends were cut back, 0 bases at V and 1 base at J, with 12 bases in the middle. Looked up from germline, CDR1 is GTSNPN and CDR2 is SVGIG (reference sequence). The CDR3 length is 15 residues. Nominally healthy donors were sampled, though unrecorded immune exposures were likely. This sequence was found in a woman between 50 and 59 years old in good health and CMV-seronegative. The chain carries TRBV30 and TRBJ1-1, with D maybe TRBD1 (5 bases). Sample: PBMCs. The CDR3 sequence is CAWSVSGAENTEAFF. The CDR3 DNA follows: TGTGCCTGGAGTGTAAGCGGGGCGGAGAACACTGAAGCTTTCTTT.